The present entry profiles one T cell receptor beta chain with its context. The data originate from a study of T-cell reconstitution after alpha-beta-depleted transplantation in children. Researchers prepared the TCRbeta library using unique molecular identifiers, the study reports. TCRdb reanalysed the PCR reads using MiXCR and keeps one entry per CDR3 protein. This sample yields a few hundred thousand distinct CDR3 sequences, of which around two fifths are seen a single time; roughly a quarter belongs to the top ten. This CDR3 has 14 residues. CDR1 and CDR2 from the germline V gene are SGHRS and YFSETQ. The V segment lost 4 bases and the J segment 6 bases; nucleotides outside the gene matches: 8.

This material consisted of PBMCs, taken before TCRalphabeta/CD19-depleted stem cell transplant. The J gene is TRBJ1-1, the V gene TRBV5-1, with 8 bases matching TRBD1. The sequence came from a girl aged 2 to 10 with aplastic anemia, due to receive a stem cell transplant. The DNA of the CDR3 is TGCGCCAGCAGCCCGGGCGTGGGACAGGCTGAAGCTTTCTTT. Translating gives CASSPGVGQAEAFF.